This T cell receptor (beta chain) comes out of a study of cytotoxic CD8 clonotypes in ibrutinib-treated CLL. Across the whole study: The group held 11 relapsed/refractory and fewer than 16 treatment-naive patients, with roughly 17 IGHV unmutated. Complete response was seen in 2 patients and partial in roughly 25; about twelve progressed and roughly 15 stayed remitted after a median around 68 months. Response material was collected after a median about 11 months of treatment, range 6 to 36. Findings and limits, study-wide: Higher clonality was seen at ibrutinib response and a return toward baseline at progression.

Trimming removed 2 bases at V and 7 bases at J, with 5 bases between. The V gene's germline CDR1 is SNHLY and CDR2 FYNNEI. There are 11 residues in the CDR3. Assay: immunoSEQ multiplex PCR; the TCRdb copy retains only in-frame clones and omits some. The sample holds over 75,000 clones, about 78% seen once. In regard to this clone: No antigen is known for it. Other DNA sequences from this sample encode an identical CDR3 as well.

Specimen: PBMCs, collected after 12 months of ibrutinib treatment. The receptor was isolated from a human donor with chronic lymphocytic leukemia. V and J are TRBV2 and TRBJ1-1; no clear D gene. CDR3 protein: CASSELGEAFF. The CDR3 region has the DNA TGTGCCAGCAGTGAACTGGGTGAAGCTTTCTTT.